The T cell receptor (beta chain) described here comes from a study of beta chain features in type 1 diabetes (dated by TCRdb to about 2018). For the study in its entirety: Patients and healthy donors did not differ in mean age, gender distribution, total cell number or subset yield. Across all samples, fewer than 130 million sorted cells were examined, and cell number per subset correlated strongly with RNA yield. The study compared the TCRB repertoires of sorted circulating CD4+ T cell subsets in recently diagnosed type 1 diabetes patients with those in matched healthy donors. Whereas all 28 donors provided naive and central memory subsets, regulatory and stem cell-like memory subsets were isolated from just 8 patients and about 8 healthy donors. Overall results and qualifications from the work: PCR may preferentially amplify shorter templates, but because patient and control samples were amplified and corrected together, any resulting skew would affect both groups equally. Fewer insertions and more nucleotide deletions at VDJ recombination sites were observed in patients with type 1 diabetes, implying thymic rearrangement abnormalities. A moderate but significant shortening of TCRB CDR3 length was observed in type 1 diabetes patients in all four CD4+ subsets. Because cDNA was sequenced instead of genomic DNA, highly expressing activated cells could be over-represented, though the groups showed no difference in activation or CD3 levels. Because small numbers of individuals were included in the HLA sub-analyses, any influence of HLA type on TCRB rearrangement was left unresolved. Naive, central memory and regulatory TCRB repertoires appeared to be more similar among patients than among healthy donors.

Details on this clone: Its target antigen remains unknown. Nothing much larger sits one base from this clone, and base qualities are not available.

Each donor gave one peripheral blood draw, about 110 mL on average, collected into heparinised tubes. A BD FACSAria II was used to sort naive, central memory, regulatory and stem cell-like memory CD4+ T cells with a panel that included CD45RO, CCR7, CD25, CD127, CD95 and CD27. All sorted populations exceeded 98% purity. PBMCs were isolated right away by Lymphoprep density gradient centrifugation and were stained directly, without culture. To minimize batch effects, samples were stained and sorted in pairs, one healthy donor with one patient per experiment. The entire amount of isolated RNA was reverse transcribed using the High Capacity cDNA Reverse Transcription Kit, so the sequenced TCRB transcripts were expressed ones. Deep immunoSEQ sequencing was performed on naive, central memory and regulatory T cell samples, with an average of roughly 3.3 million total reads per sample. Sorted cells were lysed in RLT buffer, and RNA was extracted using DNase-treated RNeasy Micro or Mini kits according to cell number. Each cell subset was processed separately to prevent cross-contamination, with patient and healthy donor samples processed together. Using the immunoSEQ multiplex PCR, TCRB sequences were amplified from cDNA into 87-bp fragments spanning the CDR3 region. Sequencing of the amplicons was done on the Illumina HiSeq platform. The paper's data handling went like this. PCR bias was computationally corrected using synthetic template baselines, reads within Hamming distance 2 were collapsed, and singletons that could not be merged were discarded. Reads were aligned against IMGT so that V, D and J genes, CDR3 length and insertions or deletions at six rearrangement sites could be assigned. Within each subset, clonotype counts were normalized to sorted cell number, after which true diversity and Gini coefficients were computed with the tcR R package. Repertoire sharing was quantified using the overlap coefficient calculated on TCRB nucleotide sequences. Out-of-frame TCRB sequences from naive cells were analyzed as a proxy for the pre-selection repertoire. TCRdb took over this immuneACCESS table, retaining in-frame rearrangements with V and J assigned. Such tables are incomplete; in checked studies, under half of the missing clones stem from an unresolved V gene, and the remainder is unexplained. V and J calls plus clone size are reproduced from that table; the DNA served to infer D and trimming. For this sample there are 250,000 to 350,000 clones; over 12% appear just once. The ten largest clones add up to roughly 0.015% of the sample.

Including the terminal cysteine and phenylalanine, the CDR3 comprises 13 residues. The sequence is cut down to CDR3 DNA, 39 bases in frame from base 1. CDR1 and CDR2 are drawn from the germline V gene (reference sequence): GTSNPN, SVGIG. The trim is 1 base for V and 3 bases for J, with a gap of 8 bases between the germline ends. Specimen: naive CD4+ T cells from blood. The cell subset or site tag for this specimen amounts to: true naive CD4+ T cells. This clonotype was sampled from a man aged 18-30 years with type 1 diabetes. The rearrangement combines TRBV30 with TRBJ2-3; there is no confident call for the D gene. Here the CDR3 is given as CAWSGGWTDTQYF. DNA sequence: TGTGCCTGGAGTGGAGGTTGGACAGATACGCAGTATTTT.